Presented here are 8 T cell receptor beta chains from one specimen sequenced in a study of human T cells and chemical hapten exposure. TCRdb redid the calling of the RACE reads with MiXCR, one entry per CDR3 protein. The sample holds some 96,000 distinct CDR3 sequences, roughly 27% seen once. Stated time point: patch test 3, about 24 weeks after DPC sensitization. Treatment meaning: therapeutic diphenylcyclopropenone sensitization with weekly scalp DPC. The source material was whole blood, sampled in connection with sensitization to the hapten diphenylcyclopropenone (DPC). These receptor sequences come from a man aged 40-49 years with alopecia areata. Some clones in this sample may be carry-over from other donors' samples.

The chain employs TRBV12-3 or TRBV12-4 and TRBJ2-3; D gene ambiguous. V was pared by 2 bases and J by 0 bases, with 18 bases between. The CDR3 sequence is 18 residues long. CDR3 nucleotide sequence: TGTGCCAGCAGTTTAACCTGGGATGGAAGCACTAGCACAGATACGCAGTATTTT. It is translated as CASSLTWDGSTSTDTQYF.

The chain links TRBV6-5 to TRBJ2-4, with D possibly TRBD1 on 6 matching bases. Germline CDR1 is MNHEY and CDR2 is SVGAGI. This CDR3 has 16 residues. The germline V and J ends were trimmed by 5 bases and 0 bases, with 14 bases remaining between them. The CDR3 region has the DNA TGTGCCAGCAGTCCCCGGGACATAGTAGCCAAAAACATTCAGTACTTC. Translating gives CASSPRDIVAKNIQYF.

This clonotype came up a few times. The chain recombines TRBV6-6 with TRBJ2-7; the match to TRBD1 covers 8 bases. Germline V gives CDR1 MNHNY, CDR2 SVGAGI (reference sequence). This CDR3 spans 15 amino acids. The junction had 8 bases not matched to a gene; V was cut back by 7 bases and J by 0 bases. The CDR3 sequence is CASNTDRASSYEQYF. The DNA for the CDR3 is TGTGCCAGCAACACGGACAGGGCGAGCTCCTACGAGCAGTACTTC.

This clonotype was seen ten or more times. This sequence joins TRBV20-1 and TRBJ2-7; 13 bases agree with TRBD2. The CDR3 is made up of 14 amino acids. Germline trimming cut 5 bases from V and 4 bases from J; bases unmatched to any gene: 5. Germline V gene lookup returns CDR1 DFQATT and CDR2 SNEGSKA (reference sequence). The CDR3 DNA is TGCAGTGCTCCAAAGACTAGCGGGAGGTACGAGCAGTACTTC. Its protein product is CSAPKTSGRYEQYF.

The chain uses TRBV20-1 and TRBJ2-7; either TRBD1 or TRBD2 may fit D (5 bases each). CDR1 DFQATT and CDR2 SNEGSKA come from the germline V gene (reference sequence). The germline V and J ends were trimmed by 6 bases and 1 base, with 19 bases remaining between them. The CDR3 has 15 amino acids. The CDR3 coding sequence is TGCAGTGCCCAGTGGCTCGGGGCTTTTTCCTACGAGCAGTACTTC. Protein: CSAQWLGAFSYEQYF.

The chain carries TRBV5-1 and TRBJ2-3; the match to TRBD2 covers 10 bases. Germline V CDR1 and CDR2: SGHRS, YFSETQ. V gave up 0 bases and J gave up 4 bases; unmatched junction bases: 5. CDR3 length: 16 amino acids. The CDR3 DNA sequence: TGCGCCAGCAGCTTGGCTCTAGCGGGAGCGTCAGATACGCAGTATTTT. The encoded protein is CASSLALAGASDTQYF.

The chain recombines TRBV6-1 with TRBJ2-7, with D possibly being TRBD1 or TRBD2 (6 bases each). The germline CDR1 and CDR2 sequences are MNHNS and SASEGT. V lost 1 base and J 2 bases, leaving 12 bases between the germline ends. CDR3 size: 15 residues. CDR3 sequence reads: CASSEVGGGPYEQYF. CDR3 nucleotide sequence: TGTGCCAGCAGTGAAGTTGGAGGGGGACCCTACGAGCAGTACTTC.

The rearrangement links TRBV2 to TRBJ2-7; D gene unclear. The length of the CDR3 is 14 residues. Trimming cost V 8 bases and J 7 bases, with 21 bases left between them. Germline V gives CDR1 SNHLY, CDR2 FYNNEI. CDR3 in amino acids: CASLFSDPAGEQYF. The CDR3 DNA follows: TGTGCCAGCCTCTTTTCTGACCCGGCCGGAGAGCAGTACTTC.